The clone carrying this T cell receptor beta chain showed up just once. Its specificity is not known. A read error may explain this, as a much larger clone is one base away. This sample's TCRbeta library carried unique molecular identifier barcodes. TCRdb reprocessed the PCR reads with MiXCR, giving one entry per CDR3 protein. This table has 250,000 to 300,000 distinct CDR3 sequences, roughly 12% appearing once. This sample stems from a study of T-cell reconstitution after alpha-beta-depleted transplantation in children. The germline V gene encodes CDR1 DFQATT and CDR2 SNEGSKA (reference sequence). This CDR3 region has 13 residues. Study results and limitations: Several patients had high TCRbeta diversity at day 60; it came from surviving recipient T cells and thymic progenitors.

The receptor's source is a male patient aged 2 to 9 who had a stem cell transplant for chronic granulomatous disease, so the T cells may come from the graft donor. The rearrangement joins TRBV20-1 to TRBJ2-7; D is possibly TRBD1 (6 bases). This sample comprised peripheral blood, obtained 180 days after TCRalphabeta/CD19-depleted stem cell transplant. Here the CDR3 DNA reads TGCAGTGCAAGGTATATACAGGGACCCGAGCAGTCCTTC. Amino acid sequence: CSARYIQGPEQSF.